Reported below is one TCR beta chain. This record belongs to a study of control samples from healthy donors and cancer patients. Germline-derived CDR1 and CDR2 are GTSNPN and SVGIG (reference sequence). There are 11 residues in the CDR3. The ends were cut back, 6 bases at V and 6 bases at J, with 12 bases in the middle. Data came from immunoSEQ multiplex PCR; TCRdb stores just in-frame clones and leaves some out. Of about 120,000 clones listed, roughly 86% were seen once; the top ten hold roughly 2.8%. This chain links TRBV30 with TRBJ2-7; maybe TRBD2 (5 bases). The sequenced sample was blood. The clonotype comes from a man between 60 and 70 years old in good health. CDR3 sequence: CACTTAGEQYF. For the CDR3, the DNA is TGTGCCTGTACCACGGCGGGCGAGCAGTACTTC.